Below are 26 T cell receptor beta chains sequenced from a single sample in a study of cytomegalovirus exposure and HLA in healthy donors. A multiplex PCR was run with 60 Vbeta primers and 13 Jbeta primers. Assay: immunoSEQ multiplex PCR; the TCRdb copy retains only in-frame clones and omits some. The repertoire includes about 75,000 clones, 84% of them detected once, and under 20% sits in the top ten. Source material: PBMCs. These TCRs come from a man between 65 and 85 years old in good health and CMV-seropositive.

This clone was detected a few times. CDR3 in amino acids: CASSYSNSATNEKLFF. The CDR3, as DNA: TGTGCCAGCAGTTACTCAAACAGTGCAACTAATGAAAAACTGTTTTTT. V and J are TRBV6-6 and TRBJ1-4; D unclear. The CDR3 has 16 amino acids. Trimming shortened V by 0 bases and J by 0 bases, and 8 bases separated the two germline ends. CDR1 is MNHNY, CDR2 SVGAGI, per germline (reference sequence).

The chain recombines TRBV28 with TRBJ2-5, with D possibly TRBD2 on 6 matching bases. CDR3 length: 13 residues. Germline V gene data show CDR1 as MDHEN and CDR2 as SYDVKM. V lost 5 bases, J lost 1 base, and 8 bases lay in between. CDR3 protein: CASSGGAQETQYF. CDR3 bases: TGTGCCAGCAGTGGAGGGGCCCAAGAGACCCAGTACTTC.

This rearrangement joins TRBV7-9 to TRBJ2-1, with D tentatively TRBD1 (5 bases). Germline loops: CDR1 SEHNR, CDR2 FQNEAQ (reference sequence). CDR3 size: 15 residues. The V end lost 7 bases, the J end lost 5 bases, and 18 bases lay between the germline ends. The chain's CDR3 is CASTPRGRQNNEQFF. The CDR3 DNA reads TGTGCCAGCACCCCAAGGGGTCGGCAGAACAATGAGCAGTTCTTC.

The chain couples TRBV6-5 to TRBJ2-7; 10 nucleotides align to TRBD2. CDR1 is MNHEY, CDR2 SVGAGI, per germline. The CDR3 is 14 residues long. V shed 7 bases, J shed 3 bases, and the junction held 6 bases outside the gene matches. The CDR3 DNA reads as TGTGCCAGCACCAAGCGGGGGGGGAACTACGAGCAGTACTTC. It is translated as CASTKRGGNYEQYF.

In nucleotides, the CDR3 is TGTGCCAGCAGGGAACAGGGGGCCGGGGCCAACGTCCTGACTTTC. It encodes CASREQGAGANVLTF. The genes are TRBV27 and TRBJ2-6; TRBD1 agrees at 9 bases. With 6 bases clipped from V and 4 bases from J, the junction kept 4 bases outside the gene matches. CDR1 is MNHEY, CDR2 SMNVEV, per germline (reference sequence). The CDR3 has 15 residues.

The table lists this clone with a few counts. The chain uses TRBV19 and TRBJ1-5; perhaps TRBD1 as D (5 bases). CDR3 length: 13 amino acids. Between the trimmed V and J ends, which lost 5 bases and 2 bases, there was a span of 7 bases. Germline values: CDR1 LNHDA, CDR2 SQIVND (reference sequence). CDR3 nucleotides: TGTGCCAGTAGTGTACAGGGCAATCAGCCCCAGCATTTT. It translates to CASSVQGNQPQHF.

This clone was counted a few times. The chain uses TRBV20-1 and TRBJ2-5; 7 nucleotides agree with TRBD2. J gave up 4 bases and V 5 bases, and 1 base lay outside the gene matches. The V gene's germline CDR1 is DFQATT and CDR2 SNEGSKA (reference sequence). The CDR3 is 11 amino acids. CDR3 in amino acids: CSAPGGETQYF. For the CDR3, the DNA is TGCAGTGCTCCGGGGGGAGAGACCCAGTACTTC.

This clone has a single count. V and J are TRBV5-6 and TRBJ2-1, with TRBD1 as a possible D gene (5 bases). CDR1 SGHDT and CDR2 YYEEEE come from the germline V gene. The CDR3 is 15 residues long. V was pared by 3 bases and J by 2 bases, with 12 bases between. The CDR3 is CASSSDIMPYNEQFF. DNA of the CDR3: TGTGCCAGCAGCTCGGACATAATGCCCTACAATGAGCAGTTCTTC.

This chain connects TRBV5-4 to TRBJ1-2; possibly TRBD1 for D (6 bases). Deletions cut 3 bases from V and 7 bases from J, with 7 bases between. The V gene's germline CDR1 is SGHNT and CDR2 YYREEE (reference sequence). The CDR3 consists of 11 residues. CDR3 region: CASSSGVGYTF. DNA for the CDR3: TGTGCCAGCAGCTCAGGGGTTGGCTACACCTTC.

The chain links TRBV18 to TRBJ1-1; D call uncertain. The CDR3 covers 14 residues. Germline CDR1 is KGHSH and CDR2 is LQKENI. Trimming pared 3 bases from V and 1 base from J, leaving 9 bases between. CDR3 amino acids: CASSPGETNTEAFF. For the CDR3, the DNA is TGTGCCAGCTCACCCGGGGAGACGAACACTGAAGCTTTCTTT.

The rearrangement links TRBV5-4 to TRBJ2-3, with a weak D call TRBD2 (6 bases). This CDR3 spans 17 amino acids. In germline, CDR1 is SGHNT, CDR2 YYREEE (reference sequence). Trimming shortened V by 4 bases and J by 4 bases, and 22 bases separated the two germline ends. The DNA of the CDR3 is TGTGCCAGCAGCCAGGCAGAGGGAGGAGGTGGGGCAGATACGCAGTATTTT. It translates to CASSQAEGGGGADTQYF.

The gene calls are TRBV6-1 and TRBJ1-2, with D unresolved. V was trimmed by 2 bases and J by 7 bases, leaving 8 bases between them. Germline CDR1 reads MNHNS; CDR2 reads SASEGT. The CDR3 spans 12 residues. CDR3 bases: TGTGCCAGCAGTGAATCGAGTGCTGGCTACACCTTC. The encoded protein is CASSESSAGYTF.

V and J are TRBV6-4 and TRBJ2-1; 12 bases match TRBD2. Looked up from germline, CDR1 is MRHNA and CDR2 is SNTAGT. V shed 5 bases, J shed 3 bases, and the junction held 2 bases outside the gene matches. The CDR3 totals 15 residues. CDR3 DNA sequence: TGTGCCAGCAGTCGACTAGCGGGAGACTACAATGAGCAGTTCTTC. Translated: CASSRLAGDYNEQFF.

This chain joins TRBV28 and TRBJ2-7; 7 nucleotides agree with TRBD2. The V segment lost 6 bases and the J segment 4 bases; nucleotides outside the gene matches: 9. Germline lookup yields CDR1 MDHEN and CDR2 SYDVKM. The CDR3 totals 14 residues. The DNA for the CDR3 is TGTGCCAGCAGCCTACCAAAAGCGGGGTACGAGCAGTACTTC. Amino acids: CASSLPKAGYEQYF.

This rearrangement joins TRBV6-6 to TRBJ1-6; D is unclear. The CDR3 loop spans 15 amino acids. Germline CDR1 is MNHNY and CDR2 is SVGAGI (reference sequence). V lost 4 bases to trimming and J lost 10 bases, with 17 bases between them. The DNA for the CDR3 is TGTGCCAGCAGTTGGTCGACTCTGGTAGAATCACCCCTCCACTTT. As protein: CASSWSTLVESPLHF.

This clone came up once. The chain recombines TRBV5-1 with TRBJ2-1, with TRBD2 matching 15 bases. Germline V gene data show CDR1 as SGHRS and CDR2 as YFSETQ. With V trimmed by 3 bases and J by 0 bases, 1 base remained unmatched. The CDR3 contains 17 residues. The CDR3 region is CASSWGLAGGSYNEQFF. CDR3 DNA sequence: TGCGCCAGCAGCTGGGGACTAGCGGGGGGCTCCTACAATGAGCAGTTCTTC.

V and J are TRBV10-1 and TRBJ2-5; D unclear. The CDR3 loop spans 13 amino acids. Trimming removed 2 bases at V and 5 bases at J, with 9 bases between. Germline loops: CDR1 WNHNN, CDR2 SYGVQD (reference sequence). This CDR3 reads CASSEQQLETQYF. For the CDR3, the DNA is TGCGCCAGCAGTGAGCAACAGTTGGAGACCCAGTACTTC.

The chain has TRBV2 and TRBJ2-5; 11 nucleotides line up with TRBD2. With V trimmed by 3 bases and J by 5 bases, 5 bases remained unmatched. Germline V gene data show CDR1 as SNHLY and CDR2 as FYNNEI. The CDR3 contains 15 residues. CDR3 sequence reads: CASSDSGGALETQYF. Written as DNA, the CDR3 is TGTGCCAGCAGTGATAGCGGGGGGGCCCTTGAGACCCAGTACTTC. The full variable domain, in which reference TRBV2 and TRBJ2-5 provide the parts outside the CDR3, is EPEVTQTPSHQVTQMGQEVILRCVPISNHLYFYWYRQILGQKVEFLVSFYNNEISEKSEIFDDQFSVERPDGSNFTLKIRSTKLEDSAMYFCASSDSGGALETQYFGPGTRLLVL.

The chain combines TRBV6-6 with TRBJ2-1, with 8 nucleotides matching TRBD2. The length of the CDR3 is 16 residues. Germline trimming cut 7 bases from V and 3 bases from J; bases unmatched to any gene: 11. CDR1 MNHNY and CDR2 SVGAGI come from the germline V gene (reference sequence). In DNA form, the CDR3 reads TGTGCCAGCAAATTGGGAGAAGCGGGAGTCTACAATGAGCAGTTCTTC. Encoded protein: CASKLGEAGVYNEQFF.

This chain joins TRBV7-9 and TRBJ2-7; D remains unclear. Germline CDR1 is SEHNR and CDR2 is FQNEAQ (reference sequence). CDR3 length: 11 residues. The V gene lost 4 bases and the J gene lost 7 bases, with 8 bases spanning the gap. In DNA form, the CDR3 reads TGTGCCAGCAGCTATCAGGTGGAGCAGTACTTC. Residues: CASSYQVEQYF.

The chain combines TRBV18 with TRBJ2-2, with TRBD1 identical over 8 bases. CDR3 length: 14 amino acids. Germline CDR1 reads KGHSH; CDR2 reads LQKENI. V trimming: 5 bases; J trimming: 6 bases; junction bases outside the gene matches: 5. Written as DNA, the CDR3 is TGTGCCAGCTCAAGAGGACAGGGATCCGGGGAGCTGTTTTTT. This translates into CASSRGQGSGELFF.

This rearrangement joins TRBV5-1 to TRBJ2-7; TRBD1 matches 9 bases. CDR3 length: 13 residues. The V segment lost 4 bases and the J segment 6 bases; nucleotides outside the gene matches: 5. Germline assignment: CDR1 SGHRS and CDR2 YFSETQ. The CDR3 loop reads CASSGQGSGEQYF. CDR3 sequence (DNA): TGCGCCAGCAGCGGACAGGGGTCCGGCGAGCAGTACTTC.

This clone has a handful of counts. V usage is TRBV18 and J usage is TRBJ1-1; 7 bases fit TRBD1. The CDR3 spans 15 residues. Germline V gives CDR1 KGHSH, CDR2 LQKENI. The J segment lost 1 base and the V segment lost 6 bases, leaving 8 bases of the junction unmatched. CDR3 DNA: TGTGCCAGCTCGGCCCGGACAGGAGGGAACACTGAAGCTTTCTTT. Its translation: CASSARTGGNTEAFF.

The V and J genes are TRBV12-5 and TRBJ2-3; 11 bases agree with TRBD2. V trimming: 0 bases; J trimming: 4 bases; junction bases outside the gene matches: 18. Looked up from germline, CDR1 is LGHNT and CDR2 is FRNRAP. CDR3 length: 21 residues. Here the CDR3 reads CASGLVLVSGGARVGADTQYF. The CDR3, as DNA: TGTGCTAGTGGTTTGGTACTGGTTAGCGGGGGGGCAAGAGTCGGCGCAGATACGCAGTATTTT.

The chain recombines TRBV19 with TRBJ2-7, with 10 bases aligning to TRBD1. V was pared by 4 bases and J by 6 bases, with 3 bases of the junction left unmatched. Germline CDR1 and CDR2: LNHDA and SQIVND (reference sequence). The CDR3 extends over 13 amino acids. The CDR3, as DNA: TGTGCCAGTAGTAATGGACAGGGGGTCGAGCAGTACTTC. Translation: CASSNGQGVEQYF.

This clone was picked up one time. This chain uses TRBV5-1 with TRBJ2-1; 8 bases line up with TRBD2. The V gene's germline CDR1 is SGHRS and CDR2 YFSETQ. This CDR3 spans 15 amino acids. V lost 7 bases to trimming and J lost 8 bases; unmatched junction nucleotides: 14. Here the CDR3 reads CASPWEERESYEQFF. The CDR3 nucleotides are TGCGCCAGCCCTTGGGAGGAGCGGGAGTCCTATGAGCAGTTCTTC.